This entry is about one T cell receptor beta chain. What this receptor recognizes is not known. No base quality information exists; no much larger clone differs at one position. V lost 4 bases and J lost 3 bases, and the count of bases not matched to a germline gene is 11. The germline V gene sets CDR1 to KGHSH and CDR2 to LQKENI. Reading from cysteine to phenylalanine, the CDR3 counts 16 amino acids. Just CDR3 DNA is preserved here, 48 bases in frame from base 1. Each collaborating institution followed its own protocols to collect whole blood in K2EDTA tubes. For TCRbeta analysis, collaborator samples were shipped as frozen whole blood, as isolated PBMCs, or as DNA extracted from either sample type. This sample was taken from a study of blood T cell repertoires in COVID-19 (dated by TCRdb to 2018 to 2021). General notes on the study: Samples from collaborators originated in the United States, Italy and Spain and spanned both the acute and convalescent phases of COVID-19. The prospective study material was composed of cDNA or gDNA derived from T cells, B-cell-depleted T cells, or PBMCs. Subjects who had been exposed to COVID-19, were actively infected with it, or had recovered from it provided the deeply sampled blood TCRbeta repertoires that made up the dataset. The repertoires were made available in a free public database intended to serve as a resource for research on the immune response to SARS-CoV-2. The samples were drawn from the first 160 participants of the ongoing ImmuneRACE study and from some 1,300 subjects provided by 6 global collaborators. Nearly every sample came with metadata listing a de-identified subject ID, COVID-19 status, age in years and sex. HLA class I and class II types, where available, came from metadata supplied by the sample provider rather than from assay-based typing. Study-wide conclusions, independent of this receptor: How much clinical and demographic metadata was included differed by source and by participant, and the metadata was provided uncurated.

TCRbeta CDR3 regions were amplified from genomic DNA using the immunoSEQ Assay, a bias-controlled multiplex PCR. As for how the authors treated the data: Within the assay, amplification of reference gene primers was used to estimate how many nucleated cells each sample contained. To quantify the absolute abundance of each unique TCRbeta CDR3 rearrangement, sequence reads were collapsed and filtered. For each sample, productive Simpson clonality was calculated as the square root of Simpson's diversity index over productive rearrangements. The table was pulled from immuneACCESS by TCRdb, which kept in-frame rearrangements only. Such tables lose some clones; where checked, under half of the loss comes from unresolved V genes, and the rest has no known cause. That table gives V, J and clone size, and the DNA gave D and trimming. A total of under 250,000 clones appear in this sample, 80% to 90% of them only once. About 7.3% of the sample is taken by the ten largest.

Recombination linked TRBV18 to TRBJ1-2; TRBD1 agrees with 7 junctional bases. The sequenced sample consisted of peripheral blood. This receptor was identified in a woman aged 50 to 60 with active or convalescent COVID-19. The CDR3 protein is CASSLLPGQVDYGYTF. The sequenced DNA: TGTGCCAGCTCACTCTTACCAGGACAGGTTGACTATGGCTACACCTTC. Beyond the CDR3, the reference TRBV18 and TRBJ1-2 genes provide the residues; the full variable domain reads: NAGVMQNPRHLVRRRGQEARLRCSPMKGHSHVYWYRQLPEEGLKFMVYLQKENIIDESGMPKERFSAEFPKEGPSILRIQQVVRGDSAAYFCASSLLPGQVDYGYTFGSGTRLTVV.